The 22 T cell receptor beta chains listed next were all sequenced from one sample in a study of blood T cell repertoires in COVID-19. Data came from immunoSEQ multiplex PCR; TCRdb stores just in-frame clones and leaves some out. The table lists around 77,000 clones, approximately 89% of them singletons. The sample consisted of peripheral blood. The receptors derive from a man aged 80 or over with acute or convalescent COVID-19.

The rearrangement links TRBV7-2 to TRBJ1-2, with TRBD1 as a possible D gene (5 bases). Germline CDR1 and CDR2: SGHTA and FQGNSA. V lost 4 bases to trimming and J lost 0 bases, with 12 bases between them. This CDR3 comprises 15 residues. The CDR3 DNA sequence: TGTGCCAGCAGCTCCGGACAACCAGCTAACTATGGCTACACCTTC. It translates to CASSSGQPANYGYTF.

This clone was counted once. The gene calls are TRBV6-5 and TRBJ2-5, with 8 bases that match TRBD1. CDR1 is MNHEY and CDR2 is SVGAGI in the germline V gene. The CDR3 runs 15 residues. V lost 5 bases and J lost 4; bases outside the gene matches: 9. The CDR3 region is CASSMTGAAAETQYF. CDR3 in DNA: TGTGCCAGCAGTATGACAGGGGCTGCCGCAGAGACCCAGTACTTC.

This chain joins TRBV5-1 and TRBJ2-7, with 11 bases that match TRBD2. Germline CDR1 and CDR2: SGHRS and YFSETQ. This CDR3 has 15 amino acids. V gave up 4 bases and J gave up 5 bases; unmatched junction bases: 8. The DNA of the CDR3 is TGCGCCAGCAGCCTAGTAGCGGGGGGGACCGACGAGCAGTACTTC. Translation: CASSLVAGGTDEQYF.

In its sample, this clone was seen once. The rearrangement links TRBV5-6 to TRBJ1-2; no reliable D call. CDR1 and CDR2 (germline): SGHDT, YYEEEE. V shed 3 bases and J shed 7 bases, with 10 bases lying between them. CDR3 length equals 12 residues. The CDR3 is CASSWRSGGYTF. The DNA of the CDR3 is TGTGCCAGCAGCTGGCGGAGCGGTGGCTACACCTTC.

The chain combines TRBV6-2 or TRBV6-3 with TRBJ2-5; 9 bases line up with TRBD1. CDR1 and CDR2 from the germline V gene are MNHEY and SVGEGT. CDR3 length: 14 residues. With 5 bases clipped from V and 4 bases from J, the junction kept 5 bases outside the gene matches. The CDR3 is CASSPQGARETQYF. CDR3 in DNA: TGTGCCAGCAGTCCACAGGGGGCGAGAGAGACCCAGTACTTC.

The rearrangement joins TRBV4-1 to TRBJ1-5, with unresolved D. Germline V gene lookup returns CDR1 MGHRA and CDR2 YSYEKL. The ends were cut back, 3 bases at V and 2 bases at J, with 11 bases in the middle. The CDR3 covers 15 residues. CDR3: CASSHAGGGNQPQHF. As DNA, the CDR3 is TGCGCCAGCAGCCACGCGGGTGGTGGCAATCAGCCCCAGCATTTT.

J is TRBJ1-6 and V is TRBV5-8; a possible D gene is TRBD1 (5 bases). Germline lookup yields CDR1 SGHTS and CDR2 YDEGEE. The ends were cut back, 6 bases at V and 5 bases at J, with 12 bases in the middle. There are 14 residues in the CDR3. The CDR3 DNA reads as TGTGCCAGCACGTCTGCCAGGGATAATTCACCCCTCCACTTT. Translating it yields CASTSARDNSPLHF.

The chain carries TRBV11-2 and TRBJ1-2; 8 bases line up with TRBD1. CDR3 size: 14 residues. V dropped 0 bases and J dropped 6; count of bases not matched to a gene: 3. CDR1 and CDR2 (germline): SGHAT, FQNNGV. This CDR3 is CASSLERQGNGYTF. CDR3 coding DNA: TGTGCCAGCAGCTTAGAAAGACAGGGGAATGGCTACACCTTC. Variable domain in full (rest from reference TRBV11-2 and TRBJ1-2): EAGVAQSPRYKIIEKRQSVAFWCNPISGHATLYWYQQILGQGPKLLIQFQNNGVVDDSQLPKDRFSAERLKGVDSTLKIQPAKLEDSAVYLCASSLERQGNGYTFGSGTRLTVV.

This chain connects TRBV19 to TRBJ2-5, with D tentatively TRBD2 (6 bases). V was shortened by 3 bases and J by 2 bases, with 10 bases between the two germline ends. CDR3 size: 14 residues. The germline V gene encodes CDR1 LNHDA and CDR2 SQIVND (reference sequence). Here the CDR3 DNA reads TGTGCCAGTAGTATCACGGGGGAGCAAGAGACCCAGTACTTC. Its protein is CASSITGEQETQYF.

This chain connects TRBV5-8 to TRBJ2-7, with 7 bases aligning to TRBD1. Germline CDR1 and CDR2: SGHTS and YDEGEE. The CDR3 runs to 14 residues. The trim removed 1 base at V and 1 base at J, leaving 2 bases unmatched. The CDR3 coding sequence is TGTGCCAGCAGCTTGATGGGACAGTCCTACGAGCAGTACTTC. This encodes CASSLMGQSYEQYF.

The chain links TRBV27 to TRBJ1-4; 11 positions agree with TRBD1. The V gene end was trimmed by 6 bases and the J gene end by 4 bases; junction bases not matched to a gene: 10. This CDR3 spans 17 amino acids. The germline V gene has CDR1 MNHEY and CDR2 SMNVEV (reference sequence). CDR3 region: CASRSGQGAPLNEKLFF. CDR3 DNA sequence: TGTGCCAGCAGGTCCGGACAGGGGGCTCCCCTTAATGAAAAACTGTTTTTT.

The rearrangement uses TRBV3-1 (or the pseudogene TRBV3-2) and TRBJ2-3; the match to TRBD2 covers 11 bases. The CDR3 contains 16 residues. Germline V gene sequence: CDR1 LGHDT, CDR2 YNNKEL (reference sequence). V dropped 2 bases and J dropped 2; count of bases not matched to a gene: 3. In DNA, the CDR3 is TGTGCCAGCAGCCAATCTAGCGGGGGGACCACAGATACGCAGTATTTT. It encodes CASSQSSGGTTDTQYF.

This clone was seen just once. The chain has TRBV11-3 and TRBJ2-3, with D possibly being TRBD2 (6 bases). This CDR3 region has 14 residues. Germline CDR1 and CDR2: SGHNT and YENEEA. V was shortened by 6 bases and J by 11 bases, with 21 bases between the two germline ends. The CDR3 coding sequence is TGTGCCAGCAGTTCTCTGGCCGGAGGAGGGGAGCAGTATTTT. As protein: CASSSLAGGGEQYF.

This clone was found a few times. The rearrangement uses TRBV12-5 and TRBJ2-1; D ambiguous. The CDR3 totals 15 residues. Deletions cut 1 base from V and 0 bases from J, with 7 bases between. Germline V gives CDR1 LGHNT, CDR2 FRNRAP. CDR3: CASGLGFSSYNEQFF. CDR3 nucleotides: TGTGCTAGTGGTTTGGGGTTTAGCTCCTACAATGAGCAGTTCTTC.

The chain combines TRBV29-1 with TRBJ1-1, with 9 nucleotides matching TRBD1. The CDR3 consists of 13 residues. Trimming took 7 bases from V and 0 from J; bases not matched to a gene: 3. Germline CDR1 SQVTM, CDR2 ANQGSEA. CDR3 amino acids: CSGGQGMNTEAFF. CDR3 coding DNA: TGCAGCGGGGGACAGGGCATGAACACTGAAGCTTTCTTT.

The J gene is TRBJ2-3, the V gene TRBV3-1 (or the pseudogene TRBV3-2); 10 nucleotides line up with TRBD2. Germline values: CDR1 LGHDT, CDR2 YNNKEL (reference sequence). The CDR3 runs to 16 residues. V lost 1 base and J lost 1; bases outside the gene matches: 2. The CDR3 coding sequence is TGTGCCAGCAGCCAAGGAAGCGGGAGGGGCACAGATACGCAGTATTTT. Its translation is CASSQGSGRGTDTQYF.

This rearrangement joins TRBV9 to TRBJ1-1; weak D call: TRBD1 (6 bases). The ends were cut back, 0 bases at V and 1 base at J, with 13 bases in the middle. This CDR3 is 16 amino acids long. Per germline, CDR1 SGDLS and CDR2 YYNGEE. The CDR3 spells CASSVGLGGTNTEAFF. The DNA for the CDR3 is TGTGCCAGCAGCGTAGGGTTAGGGGGAACGAACACTGAAGCTTTCTTT.

V and J are TRBV7-3 and TRBJ1-1; 11 bases are a match to TRBD1. CDR1 and CDR2 from the germline V gene are SGHTA and FQGTGA. Trimming took 5 bases from V and 9 from J; bases not matched to a gene: 8. CDR3 size: 14 residues. The CDR3 here is CASSPAGQGEKAFF. CDR3 DNA sequence: TGTGCCAGCAGCCCAGCGGGACAGGGGGAGAAAGCTTTCTTT. The full variable domain, rest sourced from reference TRBV7-3 and TRBJ1-1, is GAGVSQTPSNKVTEKGKYVELRCDPISGHTALYWYRQSLGQGPEFLIYFQGTGAADDSGLPNDRFFAVRPEGSVSTLKIQRTERGDSAVYLCASSPAGQGEKAFFGQGTRLTVV.

CDR3 nucleotides: TGTGCCAGCAGTTTATTGGGCCAGAACTACGAGCAGTACTTC. Protein sequence: CASSLLGQNYEQYF. The gene calls are TRBV28 and TRBJ2-7; no definite D call. Trimming shortened V by 1 base and J by 3 bases, and 10 bases separated the two germline ends. The CDR3 covers 14 residues. Germline V lookup: CDR1 MDHEN, CDR2 SYDVKM. The variable domain in full, completed from reference TRBV28 and TRBJ2-7, reads DVKVTQSSRYLVKRTGEKVFLECVQDMDHENMFWYRQDPGLGLRLIYFSYDVKMKEKGDIPEGYSVSREKKERFSLILESASTNQTSMYLCASSLLGQNYEQYFGPGTRLTVT.

This rearrangement joins TRBV7-2 to TRBJ2-4, with D maybe TRBD2 (6 bases). The germline V gene has CDR1 SGHTA and CDR2 FQGNSA. The CDR3 is 14 residues long. The V gene lost 5 bases and the J gene lost 0 bases, with 8 bases spanning the gap. The CDR3 DNA reads TGTGCCAGCAGCGAGGGACTAGCCAAAAACATTCAGTACTTC. The encoded protein is CASSEGLAKNIQYF.

The chain employs TRBV7-2 and TRBJ2-3; TRBD1 agrees at 7 bases. Losses at the gene ends were 6 bases for V and 5 bases for J; bases not matched to a gene: 5. This CDR3 spans 13 amino acids. The germline V gene has CDR1 SGHTA and CDR2 FQGNSA. The CDR3, as DNA: TGTGCCAGCAGGGAACAGGGGATAGATACGCAGTATTTT. This codes for CASREQGIDTQYF. Using reference TRBV7-2 and TRBJ2-3 for the parts outside the CDR3, the full variable domain is GAGVSQSPSNKVTEKGKDVELRCDPISGHTALYWYRQSLGQGLEFLIYFQGNSAPDKSGLPSDRFSAERTGGSVSTLTIQRTQQEDSAVYLCASREQGIDTQYFGPGTRLTVL.

The V gene is TRBV19, the J gene TRBJ2-1, with 7 nucleotides matching TRBD1. Germline V gene sequence: CDR1 LNHDA, CDR2 SQIVND (reference sequence). The CDR3 contains 16 residues. Germline trimming cut 8 bases from V and 1 base from J; bases unmatched to any gene: 11. The CDR3 loop is CASDRAGTVSYNEQFF. Here the CDR3 DNA reads TGTGCCAGTGATCGGGCCGGGACAGTGTCCTACAATGAGCAGTTCTTC.